This section outlines one TCR beta chain sequence together with its context. The V end lost 2 bases, the J end lost 5 bases, and 15 bases lay between the germline ends. The CDR3 is 15 amino acids. The repertoire was sequenced with immunoSEQ multiplex PCR; TCRdb's copy has only in-frame clones and lacks some. The sample holds 95,000 to 150,000 clones, 85% to 90% seen once. This specimen comes from a study of radiotherapy plus CTLA-4 blockade in lung cancer. Patients in the study, people with chemo-refractory metastatic non-small-cell lung cancer, received focal radiation plus ipilimumab CTLA-4 blockade.

This chain links TRBV23-1 with TRBJ2-5; no clear D. TRBV23-1 carries the ORF label, with uncertain function. The sample consisted of peripheral blood, taken from a patient treated with radiotherapy plus ipilimumab. The receptor was derived from a human donor with non-small cell lung cancer that progressed on radiotherapy plus ipilimumab. The CDR3, as DNA: TGCGCCAGCAGTCAAGGGGTTCAAAAGAAGGAGACCCAGTACTTC. As protein: CASSQGVQKKETQYF.